This T cell receptor beta chain was retrieved from a study of cytomegalovirus exposure and HLA in healthy donors. Overall study results and limits: Later findings reportedly placed an Asian-associated ancestry cluster below the approximately 670-donor mean for N-insertions.

V shed 4 bases and J 2 bases; nucleotides not matched to a gene: 16. This CDR3 has 18 amino acids. Per the germline V gene, CDR1 is MDHEN and CDR2 is SYDVKM. The PCR made use of 60 Vbeta and 13 Jbeta primers. The data were produced by immunoSEQ multiplex PCR, yet TCRdb's version contains in-frame clones alone and is incomplete. The sample holds around 180,000 clones; 84% are singletons and the top ten take under 5%. With respect to this clone: The antigen remains unidentified.

Input material: PBMCs. The origin of this receptor is a man aged 18 to 29 in good health and CMV-seronegative. The V gene is TRBV28, the J gene TRBJ2-7; 8 nucleotides align to TRBD2. The DNA for the CDR3 is TGTGCCAGCAGTTCCGAGATCTTTTCGCGGGAGGTCCCCTACGAGCAGTACTTC. This translates into CASSSEIFSREVPYEQYF.